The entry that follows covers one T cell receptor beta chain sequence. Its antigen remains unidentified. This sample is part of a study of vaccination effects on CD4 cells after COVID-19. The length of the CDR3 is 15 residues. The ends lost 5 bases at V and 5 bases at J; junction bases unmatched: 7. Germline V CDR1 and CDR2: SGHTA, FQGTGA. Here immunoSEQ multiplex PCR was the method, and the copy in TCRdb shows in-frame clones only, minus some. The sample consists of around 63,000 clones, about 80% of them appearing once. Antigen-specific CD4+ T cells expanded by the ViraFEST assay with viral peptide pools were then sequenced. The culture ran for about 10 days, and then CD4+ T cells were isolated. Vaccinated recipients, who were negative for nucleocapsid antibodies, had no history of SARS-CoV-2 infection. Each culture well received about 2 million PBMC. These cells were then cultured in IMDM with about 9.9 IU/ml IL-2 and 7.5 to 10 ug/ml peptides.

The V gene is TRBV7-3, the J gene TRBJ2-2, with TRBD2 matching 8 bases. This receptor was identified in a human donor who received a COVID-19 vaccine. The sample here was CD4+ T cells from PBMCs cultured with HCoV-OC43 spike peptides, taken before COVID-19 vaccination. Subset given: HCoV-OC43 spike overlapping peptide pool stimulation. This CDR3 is CASSTGLAETGELFF. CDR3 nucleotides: TGTGCCAGCAGCACAGGACTAGCTGAGACCGGGGAGCTGTTTTTT. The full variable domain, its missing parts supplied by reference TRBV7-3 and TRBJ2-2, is GAGVSQTPSNKVTEKGKYVELRCDPISGHTALYWYRQSLGQGPEFLIYFQGTGAADDSGLPNDRFFAVRPEGSVSTLKIQRTERGDSAVYLCASSTGLAETGELFFGEGSRLTVL.